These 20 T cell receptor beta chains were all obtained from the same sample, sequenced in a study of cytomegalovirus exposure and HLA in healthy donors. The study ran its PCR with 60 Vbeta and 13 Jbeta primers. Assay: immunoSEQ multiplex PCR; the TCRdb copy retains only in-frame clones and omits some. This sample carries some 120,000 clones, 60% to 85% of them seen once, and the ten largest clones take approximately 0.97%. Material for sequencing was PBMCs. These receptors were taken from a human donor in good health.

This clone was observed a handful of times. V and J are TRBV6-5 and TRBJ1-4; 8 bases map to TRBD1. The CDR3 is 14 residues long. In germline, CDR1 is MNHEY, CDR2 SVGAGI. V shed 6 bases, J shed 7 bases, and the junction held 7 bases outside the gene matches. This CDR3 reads CASSTRGRVEKLFF. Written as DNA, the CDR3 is TGTGCCAGCAGCACCAGGGGGCGTGTTGAAAAACTGTTTTTT.

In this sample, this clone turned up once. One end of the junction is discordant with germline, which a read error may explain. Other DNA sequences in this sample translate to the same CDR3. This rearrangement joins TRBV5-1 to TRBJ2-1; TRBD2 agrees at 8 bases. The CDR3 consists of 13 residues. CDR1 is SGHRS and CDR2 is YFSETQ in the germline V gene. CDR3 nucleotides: TGCGCCAGCAGCTTCGGGGGGGCAGATGAACAGTTCTTC. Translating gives CASSFGGADEQFF.

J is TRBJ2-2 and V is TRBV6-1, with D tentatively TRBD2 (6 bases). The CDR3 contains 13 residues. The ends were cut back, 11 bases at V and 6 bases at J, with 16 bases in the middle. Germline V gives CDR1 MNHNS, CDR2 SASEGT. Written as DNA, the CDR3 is TGTGCCGCGGGGAGAGACGGTCCCGGGGAGCTGTTTTTT. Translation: CAAGRDGPGELFF.

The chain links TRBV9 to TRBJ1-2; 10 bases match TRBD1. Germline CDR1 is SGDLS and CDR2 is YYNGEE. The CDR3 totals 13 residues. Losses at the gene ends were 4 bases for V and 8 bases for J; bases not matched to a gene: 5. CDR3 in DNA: TGTGCCAGCAGCCGACAGGGGGCGGAAGGCTACACCTTC. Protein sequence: CASSRQGAEGYTF.

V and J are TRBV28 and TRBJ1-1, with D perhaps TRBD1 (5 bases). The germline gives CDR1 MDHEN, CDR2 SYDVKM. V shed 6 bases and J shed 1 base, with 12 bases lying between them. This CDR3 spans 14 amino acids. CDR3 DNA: TGTGCCAGCAGAACCAGGACACCGAACACTGAAGCTTTCTTT. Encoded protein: CASRTRTPNTEAFF.

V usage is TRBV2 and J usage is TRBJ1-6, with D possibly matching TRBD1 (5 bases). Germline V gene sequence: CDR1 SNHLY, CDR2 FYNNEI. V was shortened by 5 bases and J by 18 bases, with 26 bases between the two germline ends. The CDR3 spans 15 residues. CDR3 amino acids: CASSRESGYYMTPHF. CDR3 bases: TGTGCCAGCAGTCGAGAATCAGGGTATTATATGACCCCCCACTTT.

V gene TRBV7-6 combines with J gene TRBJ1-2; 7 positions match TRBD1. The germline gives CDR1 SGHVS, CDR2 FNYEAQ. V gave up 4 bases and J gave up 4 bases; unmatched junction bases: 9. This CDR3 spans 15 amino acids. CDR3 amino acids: CASSSKQGMGYGYTF. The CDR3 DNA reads TGTGCCAGCAGCTCAAAACAGGGGATGGGCTATGGCTACACCTTC. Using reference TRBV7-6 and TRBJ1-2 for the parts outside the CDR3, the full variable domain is GAGVSQSPRYKVTKRGQDVALRCDPISGHVSLYWYRQALGQGPEFLTYFNYEAQQDKSGLPNDRFSAERPEGSISTLTIQRTEQRDSAMYRCASSSKQGMGYGYTFGSGTRLTVV.

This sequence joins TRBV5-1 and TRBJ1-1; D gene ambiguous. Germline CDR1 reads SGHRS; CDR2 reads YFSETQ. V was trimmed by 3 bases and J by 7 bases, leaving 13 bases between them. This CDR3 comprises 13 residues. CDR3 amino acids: CASSWSQESEAFF. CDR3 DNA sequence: TGCGCCAGCAGCTGGAGTCAAGAGAGTGAAGCTTTCTTT.

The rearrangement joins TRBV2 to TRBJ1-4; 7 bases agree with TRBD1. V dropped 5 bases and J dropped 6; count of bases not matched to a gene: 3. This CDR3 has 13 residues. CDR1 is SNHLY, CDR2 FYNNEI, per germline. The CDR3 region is CASSPDRHEKLFF. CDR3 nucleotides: TGTGCCAGCAGTCCGGACAGGCATGAAAAACTGTTTTTT.

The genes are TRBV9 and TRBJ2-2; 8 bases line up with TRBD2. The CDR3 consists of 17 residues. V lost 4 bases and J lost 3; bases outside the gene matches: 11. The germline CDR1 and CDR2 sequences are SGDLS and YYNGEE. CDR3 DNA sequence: TGTGCCAGCAGCCACAGAAGGAGCGGGGGAGACACCGGGGAGCTGTTTTTT. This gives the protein CASSHRRSGGDTGELFF.

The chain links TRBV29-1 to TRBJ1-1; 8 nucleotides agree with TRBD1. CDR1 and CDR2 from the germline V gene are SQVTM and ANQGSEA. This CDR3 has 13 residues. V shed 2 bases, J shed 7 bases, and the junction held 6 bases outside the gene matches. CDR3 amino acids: CSVEKDRGFEAFF. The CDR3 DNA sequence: TGCAGCGTTGAAAAAGACAGGGGATTTGAAGCTTTCTTT.

CDR3 loop: CASSYSTSGGDNEQFF. DNA for the CDR3: TGTGCCAGCAGTTACTCGACTAGCGGGGGGGACAATGAGCAGTTCTTC. The chain combines TRBV6-5 with TRBJ2-1; 14 bases map to TRBD2. This CDR3 contains 16 residues. Germline-derived CDR1 and CDR2 are MNHEY and SVGAGI. V was pared by 0 bases and J by 5 bases, with 0 bases of the junction left unmatched.

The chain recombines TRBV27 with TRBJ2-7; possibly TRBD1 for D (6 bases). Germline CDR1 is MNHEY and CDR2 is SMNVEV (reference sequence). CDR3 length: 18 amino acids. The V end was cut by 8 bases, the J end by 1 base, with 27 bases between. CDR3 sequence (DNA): TGTGCCAGCGGGTCCAGTAGGACAGCATTAACCAGTTCCTACGAGCAGTACTTC. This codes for CASGSSRTALTSSYEQYF.

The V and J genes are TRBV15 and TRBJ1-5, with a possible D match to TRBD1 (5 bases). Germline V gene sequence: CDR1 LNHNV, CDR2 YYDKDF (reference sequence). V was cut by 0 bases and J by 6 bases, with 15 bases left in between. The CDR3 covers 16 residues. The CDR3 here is CATSRDHLGEAQPQHF. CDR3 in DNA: TGTGCCACCAGCAGAGATCATCTAGGGGAGGCTCAGCCCCAGCATTTT.

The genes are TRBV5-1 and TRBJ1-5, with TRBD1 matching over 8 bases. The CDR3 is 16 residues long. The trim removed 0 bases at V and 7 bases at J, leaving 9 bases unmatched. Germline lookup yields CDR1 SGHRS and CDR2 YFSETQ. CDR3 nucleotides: TGCGCCAGCAGCTTGGGTGGGGGACAGGAAGGCCAGCCCCAGCATTTT. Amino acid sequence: CASSLGGGQEGQPQHF.

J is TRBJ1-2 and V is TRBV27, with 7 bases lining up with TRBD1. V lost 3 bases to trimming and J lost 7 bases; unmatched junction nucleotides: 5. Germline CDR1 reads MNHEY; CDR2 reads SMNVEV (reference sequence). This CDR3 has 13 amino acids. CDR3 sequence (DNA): TGTGCCAGCAGTTTCGACAGGGCGGCTGGCTACACCTTC. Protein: CASSFDRAAGYTF.

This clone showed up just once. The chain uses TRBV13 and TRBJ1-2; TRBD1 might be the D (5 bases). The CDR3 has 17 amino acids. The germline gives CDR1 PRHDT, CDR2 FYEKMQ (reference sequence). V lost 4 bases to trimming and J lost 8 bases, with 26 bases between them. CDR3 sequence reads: CASSWGVGRYIAGGYTF. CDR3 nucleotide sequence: TGTGCCAGCAGCTGGGGGGTAGGCAGATATATCGCCGGGGGCTACACCTTC.

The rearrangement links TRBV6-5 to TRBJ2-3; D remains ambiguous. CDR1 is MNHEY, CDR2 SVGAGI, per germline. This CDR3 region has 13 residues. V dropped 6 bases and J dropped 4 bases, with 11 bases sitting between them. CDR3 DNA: TGTGCCAGCAGCACTCAAGATCCAGATACGCAGTATTTT. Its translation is CASSTQDPDTQYF.

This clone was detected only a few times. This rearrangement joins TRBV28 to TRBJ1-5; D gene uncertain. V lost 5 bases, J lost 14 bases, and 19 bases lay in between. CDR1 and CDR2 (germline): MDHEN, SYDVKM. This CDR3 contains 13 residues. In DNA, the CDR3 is TGTGCCAGCAGTCCCTTAAGGACTGCCCCAGAGCATTTT. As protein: CASSPLRTAPEHF.

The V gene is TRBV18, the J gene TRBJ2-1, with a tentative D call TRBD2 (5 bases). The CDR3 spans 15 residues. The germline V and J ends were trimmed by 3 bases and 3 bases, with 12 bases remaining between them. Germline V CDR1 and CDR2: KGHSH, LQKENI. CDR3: CASSPWESYYNEQFF. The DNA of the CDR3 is TGTGCCAGCTCACCGTGGGAGAGTTACTACAATGAGCAGTTCTTC.